This T cell receptor beta chain was retrieved from a study of graft-versus-host responses after intestinal transplantation. Background on the study: The whole recipient group had anti-thymocyte globulin induction followed by tacrolimus and steroids for roughly 3 years.

TCRdb's copy holds only in-frame clones and misses some; the assay was immunoSEQ multiplex PCR. The sample holds 89,000 or so clones; roughly four fifths are singletons and the top ten take approximately 0.88%. CDR3 length: 13 residues. With 1 base removed from V and 4 bases from J, the gap between germline ends came to 6 bases. Germline CDR1 and CDR2: SGHRS and YFSETQ. Overall study findings and caveats: Association was observed between peak circulating GvH clone levels and early post-transplant HvG declines. Some GvH clones appeared in ileal mucosa or blood before recipient bone marrow.

About this clone itself: Its target is unknown.

This sample comprised unstimulated CD4+ T cells sorted from spleen or lymph node cells, obtained before intestinal transplant. This TCR derives from a human donor who received an intestinal transplant. The genes are TRBV5-1 and TRBJ1-3; the D is unclear. The CDR3 protein is CASSLSVGNTIYF. The DNA of the CDR3 is TGCGCCAGCAGCTTGTCCGTCGGAAACACCATATATTTT.